Shown below are 20 T cell receptor beta chains from a single sample sequenced in a study of blood T cells in healthy people across ages. The use of a sample-barcoded 5' primer and a J-beta primer mix characterized a second PCR of about 7 to 12 cycles. In TCRdb, the 5' RACE reads were re-called with MiXCR into one record per CDR3 protein. The table has about 620,000 distinct CDR3 sequences, over 20% seen once. The sequenced sample consisted of blood. These TCRs come from a man in his sixties or seventies in good health.

CDR3 in DNA: TGTGCCAGCAGTAAGACTAGCGGATTAAAAGAGACCCAGTACTTC. This gives the protein CASSKTSGLKETQYF. This chain joins TRBV6-5 and TRBJ2-5; 9 positions match TRBD2. The CDR3 sequence is 15 residues long. V lost 5 bases to trimming and J lost 3 bases; unmatched junction nucleotides: 7. Germline-derived CDR1 and CDR2 are MNHEY and SVGAGI.

The chain recombines TRBV18 with TRBJ2-4; tentatively, D is TRBD1 (7 bases). Deletions cut 5 bases from V and 1 base from J, with 12 bases between. The CDR3 has 15 residues. CDR1 is KGHSH, CDR2 LQKENI, per germline. The CDR3 loop reads CASSGGGRAKNIQYF. The CDR3 coding sequence is TGTGCCAGCTCAGGAGGGGGCCGCGCCAAAAACATTCAGTACTTC.

The chain has TRBV2 and TRBJ1-4, with 9 positions matching TRBD1. The CDR3 extends over 15 amino acids. After removal of 1 base from V and 6 bases from J, the junction contained 3 bases not matched to a gene. The germline V gene has CDR1 SNHLY and CDR2 FYNNEI. The DNA for the CDR3 is TGTGCCAGCAGTGAAGAGGGACAGGGTTATGAAAAACTGTTTTTT. This encodes CASSEEGQGYEKLFF.

The chain has TRBV28 and TRBJ2-7; 8 bases fit TRBD2. Germline CDR1 is MDHEN and CDR2 is SYDVKM. The CDR3 has 14 amino acids. J gave up 6 bases and V 1 base, and 5 bases lay outside the gene matches. Here the CDR3 reads CASSLSGGRLEQYF. CDR3 nucleotide sequence: TGTGCCAGCAGTTTATCGGGCGGGAGGCTCGAGCAGTACTTC.

The count of this clonotype is one. The chain links TRBV29-1 to TRBJ2-7; D is perhaps TRBD1 (5 bases). The CDR3 spans 12 residues. Trimming removed 7 bases at V and 2 bases at J, with 12 bases between. The germline gives CDR1 SQVTM, CDR2 ANQGSEA. This CDR3 reads CSGQGVTYEQYF. The CDR3 DNA reads TGCAGCGGGCAGGGCGTAACCTACGAGCAGTACTTC.

The CDR3 DNA sequence: TGTGCCAGCAGCTTAACGCGGGAGGAGTACAATGAGCAGTTCTTC. Its translation: CASSLTREEYNEQFF. This chain uses TRBV7-3 with TRBJ2-1, with 8 nucleotides matching TRBD2. Germline V lookup: CDR1 SGHTA, CDR2 FQGTGA. This CDR3 has 15 amino acids. The ends lost 0 bases at V and 4 bases at J; junction bases unmatched: 2.

In its sample, this clonotype was seen a few times. V and J are TRBV20-1 and TRBJ2-1; the D gene is possibly TRBD2 (6 bases). Per germline, CDR1 DFQATT and CDR2 SNEGSKA (reference sequence). V was pared by 6 bases and J by 4 bases, with 13 bases between. This CDR3 contains 13 residues. CDR3 residues: CSAPSAGYNEQFF. The CDR3 DNA follows: TGCAGTGCCCCTTCTGCGGGATACAATGAGCAGTTCTTC.

This clonotype was detected a few times. The chain carries TRBV2 and TRBJ1-5; D possibly corresponds to TRBD1 (5 bases). The ends were cut back, 4 bases at V and 0 bases at J, with 10 bases in the middle. This CDR3 has 15 amino acids. From germline, CDR1 is SNHLY and CDR2 FYNNEI. The CDR3 DNA follows: TGTGCCAGCAGTGCACTGACAGATAGCAATCAGCCCCAGCATTTT. Residues: CASSALTDSNQPQHF.

This clonotype was detected only a few times. The V and J genes are TRBV7-5 and TRBJ2-1; TRBD1 reflects the table's D call only, with no check against the DNA. TRBV7-5 is a pseudogene locus. The CDR3 is made up of 14 amino acids. CDR3 protein: CISVQGAPYNEQFF. CDR3 in DNA: TGTATCTCTGTTCAGGGGGCGCCCTACAATGAGCAGTTCTTC.

This clonotype was counted a few times. The junction shows a germline mismatch at one end, possibly a read error. This chain connects TRBV25-1 to TRBJ2-7; 9 positions agree with TRBD1. The CDR3 loop spans 16 amino acids. The germline V gene encodes CDR1 MGHDK and CDR2 SYGVNS. The CDR3 here is CASSECLPGQGYEQYF. In DNA, the CDR3 is TGTGCCAGCAGCGAATGTCTACCGGGACAGGGCTACGAGCAGTACTTC.

This sequence joins TRBV7-2 and TRBJ2-5; D remains unclear. Between the trimmed V and J ends, which lost 2 bases and 0 bases, there was a span of 4 bases. The CDR3 is made up of 13 amino acids. From germline, CDR1 is SGHTA and CDR2 FQGNSA. The CDR3 protein is CASSLLNQETQYF. The CDR3 nucleotides read TGTGCCAGCAGCTTACTCAACCAAGAGACCCAGTACTTC.

This clonotype was detected a few times. The chain combines TRBV3-1 with TRBJ2-1, with no clear D. The V gene lost 0 bases and the J gene lost 10 bases, with 10 bases spanning the gap. The V gene's germline CDR1 is LGHDT and CDR2 YNNKEL (reference sequence). The CDR3 is made up of 13 amino acids. The CDR3 region is CASSQDTAQEQFF. The DNA of the CDR3 is TGTGCCAGCAGCCAAGATACAGCTCAGGAGCAGTTCTTC.

This clonotype was found a few times. The chain has TRBV5-1 and TRBJ2-1; D may match TRBD1 or TRBD2 (5 bases each). Germline V gene lookup returns CDR1 SGHRS and CDR2 YFSETQ. The CDR3 extends over 16 amino acids. V was trimmed by 4 bases and J by 0 bases, leaving 14 bases between them. The CDR3 here is CASSPAPGSSYNEQFF. The CDR3 DNA reads as TGCGCCAGCAGCCCGGCTCCAGGGAGCTCCTACAATGAGCAGTTCTTC. Based on the CDR3 plus reference TRBV5-1 and TRBJ2-1, the full variable domain is KAGVTQTPRYLIKTRGQQVTLSCSPISGHRSVSWYQQTPGQGLQFLFEYFSETQRNKGNFPGRFSGRQFSNSRSEMNVSTLELGDSALYLCASSPAPGSSYNEQFFGPGTRLTVL.

This clonotype was counted a few times. This chain joins TRBV20-1 and TRBJ2-1, with no clear D. V dropped 4 bases and J dropped 7 bases, with 17 bases sitting between them. This CDR3 is built from 14 residues. Germline CDR1 and CDR2: DFQATT and SNEGSKA (reference sequence). The CDR3: CSATSQRYLNEQFF. The CDR3 DNA sequence: TGCAGTGCTACAAGCCAACGCTATTTGAATGAGCAGTTCTTC.

J is TRBJ2-1 and V is TRBV20-1, with 7 bases fitting TRBD2. The end of the DNA fits TRBJ2-7 better, so the J call may be wrong. The V gene's germline CDR1 is DFQATT and CDR2 SNEGSKA (reference sequence). The CDR3 contains 13 residues. The CDR3 is CSPARLAVGEQYF. The CDR3, as DNA: TGCAGTCCAGCCCGACTAGCAGTAGGGGAGCAGTACTTC.

The chain is built from TRBV3-1 and TRBJ2-5; the D gene is possibly TRBD1 (5 bases). The J call is uncertain, as TRBJ2-1 better fits the DNA end. CDR3 length: 15 residues. Germline V gene data show CDR1 as LGHDT and CDR2 as YNNKEL (reference sequence). CDR3 sequence reads: CASSQGAGMGNEQFF. DNA of the CDR3: TGTGCCAGCAGCCAAGGGGCAGGGATGGGCAATGAGCAGTTCTTC.

The sample holds a few counts of this clonotype. This chain joins TRBV3-1 and TRBJ2-5; TRBD1 aligns across 7 bases. Trimming took 0 bases from V and 2 from J; bases not matched to a gene: 15. This CDR3 is built from 19 residues. CDR1 and CDR2 from the germline V gene are LGHDT and YNNKEL (reference sequence). The CDR3 loop reads CASSQDSVARDRLQETQYF. CDR3 bases: TGTGCCAGCAGCCAAGATTCCGTAGCCCGGGACAGACTTCAAGAGACCCAGTACTTC.

The chain is built from TRBV2 and TRBJ2-5; D possibly corresponds to TRBD2 (6 bases). Germline V CDR1 and CDR2: SNHLY, FYNNEI. Trimming took 6 bases from V and 4 from J, leaving 12 bases between them. This CDR3 has 13 residues. CDR3: CASRRGVGETQYF. The CDR3 DNA sequence: TGTGCCAGCAGGCGGGGAGTGGGAGAGACCCAGTACTTC.

The rearrangement uses TRBV18 and TRBJ2-5; 7 bases align to TRBD2. The J call may be in error: the DNA end matches TRBJ2-7 better. The CDR3 totals 14 residues. From germline, CDR1 is KGHSH and CDR2 LQKENI. Written as DNA, the CDR3 is TGTGCCAGCTCACCACCGACGGGAGGCTACGAGCAGTACGTC. This codes for CASSPPTGGYEQYV.

The V and J genes are TRBV11-2 and TRBJ2-5; D not certain. Germline V lookup: CDR1 SGHAT, CDR2 FQNNGV. CDR3 length: 15 amino acids. Trimming pared 2 bases from V and 2 bases from J, leaving 12 bases between. The CDR3 loop is CASSLKRGDQETQYF. CDR3 DNA sequence: TGTGCCAGCAGCTTAAAGCGTGGGGATCAAGAGACCCAGTACTTC.